This passage covers 8 T cell receptor beta chains from one sample sequenced in a study of T-cell reconstitution after alpha-beta-depleted transplantation in children. Unique molecular identifiers tagged the TCRbeta library. One entry per CDR3 protein results from TCRdb running MiXCR on the PCR reads. The sample holds about 490,000 distinct CDR3 sequences; about 10% are singletons and the top ten take roughly 2.1%. Sequencing used PBMCs, obtained before TCRalphabeta/CD19-depleted stem cell transplant. These receptors were obtained from a child between 2 and 9 years old with inherited bone marrow failure, due to receive a stem cell transplant.

This clonotype was recorded many times. The rearrangement links TRBV20-1 to TRBJ1-2; unclear D gene. Between the trimmed V and J ends, which lost 0 bases and 4 bases, there was a span of 12 bases. CDR1 DFQATT and CDR2 SNEGSKA come from the germline V gene (reference sequence). There are 14 residues in the CDR3. The CDR3 DNA follows: TGCAGTGCTAGAGATAGCCAGGCGCTCTATGGCTACACCTTC. This translates into CSARDSQALYGYTF.

The chain couples TRBV20-1 to TRBJ1-5; tentatively, D is TRBD1 (6 bases). V lost 0 bases, J lost 5 bases, and 8 bases lay in between. The CDR3 is 13 amino acids. Germline loops: CDR1 DFQATT, CDR2 SNEGSKA (reference sequence). CDR3 DNA sequence: TGCAGTGCTAGAGAGGACAGTGATCAGCCCCAGCATTTT. Translated: CSAREDSDQPQHF.

This clonotype was seen repeatedly, ten times or more. V is TRBV29-1 and J is TRBJ2-7; possibly TRBD1 for D (6 bases). Germline lookup yields CDR1 SQVTM and CDR2 ANQGSEA. With 7 bases removed from V and 3 bases from J, the gap between germline ends came to 22 bases. The CDR3 runs to 15 residues. Written as DNA, the CDR3 is TGCAGCGCACTGGGGCCGTTTCTAGGGGGCTACGAGCAGTACTTC. It is translated as CSALGPFLGGYEQYF.

This clonotype was seen at least ten times. The V and J genes are TRBV15 and TRBJ2-1; 9 bases line up with TRBD2. CDR1 is LNHNV, CDR2 YYDKDF, per germline (reference sequence). V gave up 0 bases and J gave up 4 bases; unmatched junction bases: 4. The CDR3 totals 16 residues. CDR3 sequence (DNA): TGTGCCACCAGCAGAGAGGCGGGAGGGGTATACAATGAGCAGTTCTTC. The encoded protein is CATSREAGGVYNEQFF. The whole variable domain, filled in from reference TRBV15 and TRBJ2-1, reads DAMVIQNPRYQVTQFGKPVTLSCSQTLNHNVMYWYQQKSSQAPKLLFHYYDKDFNNEADTPDNFQSRRPNTSFCFLDIRSPGLGDTAMYLCATSREAGGVYNEQFFGPGTRLTVL.

This clonotype was found a few times. The genes are TRBV20-1 and TRBJ2-5; D might be TRBD1 (6 bases). This CDR3 comprises 13 residues. CDR1 DFQATT and CDR2 SNEGSKA come from the germline V gene (reference sequence). Trimming removed 6 bases at V and 1 base at J, with 12 bases between. CDR3 nucleotides: TGCAGTGCAAGGACAGCTTTCCAAGAGACCCAGTACTTC. Its translation: CSARTAFQETQYF.

This clonotype was seen at least ten times. The V and J genes are TRBV10-2 and TRBJ2-7; D gene unclear. This CDR3 is 15 amino acids long. Germline CDR1 WSHSY, CDR2 SAAADI. V lost 1 base and J lost 2, with 12 bases in between. CDR3 protein: CASSEFGSPTYEQYF. CDR3 sequence (DNA): TGCGCCAGCAGTGAGTTTGGCAGTCCCACCTACGAGCAGTACTTC.

This clonotype was seen many times. The chain has TRBV15 and TRBJ2-1; 11 nucleotides agree with TRBD2. CDR1 and CDR2 from the germline V gene are LNHNV and YYDKDF (reference sequence). This CDR3 spans 17 amino acids. Trimming at V came to 0 bases and at J to 4 bases, leaving 5 bases not matched to a gene. The CDR3 coding sequence is TGTGCCACCAGCAGAGATTCAGGGACTAGCGGATACAATGAGCAGTTCTTC. The encoded protein is CATSRDSGTSGYNEQFF.

The CDR3 DNA is TGTGCCAGCAGTCCCTTCGGAGGGACAGCCTATGGCTACACCTTC. Protein sequence: CASSPFGGTAYGYTF. V gene TRBV28 combines with J gene TRBJ1-2, with TRBD1 identical over 7 bases. The CDR3 spans 15 residues. The junction had 10 bases not matched to a gene; V was cut back by 5 bases and J by 4 bases. CDR1 and CDR2 from the germline V gene are MDHEN and SYDVKM.